This TCR beta chain was observed in a study of blood T cell repertoires in COVID-19. Study information: The United States, Italy and Spain supplied acute and convalescent COVID-19 samples. From T cells, B-cell-depleted T cells, or PBMCs came the material, which was cDNA or gDNA.

Source study methods: Amplifying reference gene primers gave estimates of nucleated cell counts. Sequencing was performed with immunoSEQ multiplex PCR; in TCRdb, only in-frame clones are kept and a portion is missing. That table is the source of V, J and clone size, and D and trimming were worked out from the DNA. The profile shows fewer than 200,000 clones, approximately 80% of them singletons. The CDR3 loop spans 14 amino acids. Germline V gene sequence: CDR1 MNHEY, CDR2 SMNVEV (reference sequence). V lost 5 bases, J lost 1 base, and 11 bases lay in between. The rearrangement links TRBV27 to TRBJ1-1; D gene unclear. This receptor was identified in a man between 60 and 75 years old with acute or convalescent COVID-19. Source material: peripheral blood. CDR3 sequence: CASSPFPGNTEAFF. CDR3 in DNA: TGTGCCAGCAGTCCATTCCCGGGGAACACTGAAGCTTTCTTT.